These 5 T cell receptor beta chains came from one sample sequenced in a study of T-cell reconstitution after alpha-beta-depleted transplantation in children. Preparation of the TCRbeta library involved a method that used unique molecular identifiers. TCRdb re-called the PCR reads with MiXCR, one entry per CDR3 protein. Among hundreds of thousands of distinct CDR3 sequences listed, 13% were seen once. The material sequenced was PBMCs, mostly from graft donor cells, taken 360 days after TCRalphabeta/CD19-depleted stem cell transplant. These receptors were collected from a male patient younger than 18 who had a stem cell transplant for acute myeloid leukemia, so the T cells may come from the graft donor.

This clonotype has just a few counts. The V and J genes are TRBV12-3 or TRBV12-4 and TRBJ2-5; D possibly uses TRBD1 or TRBD2 (5 bases each). Trimming pared 5 bases from V and 7 bases from J, leaving 14 bases between. This CDR3 has 13 residues. The CDR3 loop is CASSLSQAGTQYF. For the CDR3, the DNA is TGTGCCAGCAGTCTGTCACAGGCGGGGACCCAGTACTTC.

This chain links TRBV20-1 with TRBJ2-1, with 13 bases lining up with TRBD2. Unmatched junction bases numbered 6, after V lost 6 bases and J lost 10 bases. The CDR3 consists of 13 residues. Germline V gene lookup returns CDR1 DFQATT and CDR2 SNEGSKA (reference sequence). CDR3 region: CSARLAGGLEQFF. CDR3 nucleotide sequence: TGCAGTGCCCGACTAGCGGGAGGTTTAGAGCAGTTCTTC.

In this sample, this clonotype turned up many times. The V and J genes are TRBV20-1 and TRBJ2-1, with D hard to call. CDR1 DFQATT and CDR2 SNEGSKA come from the germline V gene (reference sequence). The V end lost 1 base, the J end lost 4 bases, and 5 bases lay between the germline ends. The length of the CDR3 is 12 residues. CDR3 DNA: TGCAGTGCTAGAGGGAGATACAATGAGCAGTTCTTC. Its protein is CSARGRYNEQFF.

This clonotype has ten or more counts. This chain joins TRBV20-1 and TRBJ2-2; 10 bases fit TRBD2. V trimming: 6 bases; J trimming: 2 bases; junction bases outside the gene matches: 3. The V gene's germline CDR1 is DFQATT and CDR2 SNEGSKA (reference sequence). The CDR3 covers 14 residues. CDR3 in amino acids: CSALAGENTGELFF. The CDR3 bases are TGCAGTGCCCTAGCGGGAGAAAACACCGGGGAGCTGTTTTTT.

This clonotype has a handful of counts. The CDR3 bases are TGCAGTGCTAGTAGGCTAGCGGGGACTTACAATGAGCAGTTCTTC. It translates to CSASRLAGTYNEQFF. The V call is TRBV20-1, the J call TRBJ2-1, with TRBD2 matching over 9 bases. Trimming cost V 3 bases and J 4 bases; bases outside gene matches: 7. The CDR3 loop spans 15 amino acids. The germline V gene encodes CDR1 DFQATT and CDR2 SNEGSKA (reference sequence).